This T cell receptor (beta chain) appears in the sequencing data of a study of blood T cell repertoires in COVID-19. The V gene end was trimmed by 2 bases and the J gene end by 3 bases; junction bases not matched to a gene: 3. Germline assignment: CDR1 SGHKS and CDR2 YYEKEE (reference sequence). There are 16 residues in the CDR3. Method: immunoSEQ multiplex PCR; TCRdb's copy keeps in-frame clones and lacks some. This sample carries 100,000 to 150,000 clones, about four fifths of them seen once, and the ten largest clones take around 10%. The sequencing input was peripheral blood. The sequence was collected from a human donor in a cohort sampled during active COVID-19. V and J are TRBV5-5 and TRBJ2-6; TRBD1 aligns across 9 bases. The CDR3 spells CASSLQGAYGANVLTF. DNA for the CDR3: TGTGCCAGCAGCTTACAGGGGGCGTATGGGGCCAACGTCCTGACTTTC.